This TCR beta chain originates from a study of T-cell reconstitution after alpha-beta-depleted transplantation in children (dated by TCRdb to the mid-2010s). Concerning the study at large: The study quantitatively tracked T-cell immune reconstitution after TCRalphabeta/CD19-depleted allogeneic hematopoietic cell transplantation in children using TCR repertoire profiling.

The germline V gene encodes CDR1 SGDLS and CDR2 YYNGEE. The CDR3, cysteine through phenylalanine, is 19 amino acids long. Just the 57-base CDR3 DNA is kept, in frame starting at base 1. Clipping removes 7 bases from V and 0 bases from J, with 13 as the unmatched junction base count. Library method: PCR. The instrument given in TCRdb is Illumina HiSeq 2500. TCR libraries were prepared with molecular barcoding, using unique molecular identifiers to normalize TCRbeta repertoire quantification. Using fastp at Q25 and MiXCR, TCRdb reprocessed the public reads and kept productive beta chains. Each record represents a unique CDR3 protein, reported with the most common genes and DNA among its rows. This sample lists 250,000 to 300,000 distinct CDR3 sequences; 9.9% were detected once. The ten largest clones take up roughly a tenth of the sample. As for this clonotype: The target of this receptor is not known. There are no base qualities to consult, and no much larger clone falls within one base.

The chain employs TRBV9 and TRBJ2-1, and TRBD2 aligns with 13 junction nucleotides. The origin of this receptor is a human donor who donated a stem cell graft to a child with SCID. The source material was PBMCs from the stem cell graft donor, sampled from the stem cell graft. For the CDR3, the sequence is CASSVTSGGGRSSYNEQFF. Read as DNA, the sequence is TGTGCCAGCTCAGTAACTAGCGGGGGGGGAAGAAGCTCCTACAATGAGCAGTTCTTC.